This T cell receptor (beta chain) emerged from a study of shared clonotypes between healthy human individuals. The wider study: Per donor, CD8 memory used one plate, CD8 naive used two, CD4 memory used three and CD4 naive used three.

The CDR3 totals 13 residues. CDR1 is MDHEN, CDR2 SYDVKM, per germline. The ends were cut back, 3 bases at V and 6 bases at J, with 12 bases in the middle. Sequencing was performed with immunoSEQ multiplex PCR; in TCRdb, only in-frame clones are kept and a portion is missing. Counted here are approximately 840,000 clones, around 96% occurring once; the ten biggest clones make up less than 0.25%. As defined, naive CD8 cells were CD45RO-negative and positively selected for CCR7, with terminally differentiated effector memory CD45RA+ cells excluded. The chain carries TRBV28 and TRBJ2-7; D is perhaps TRBD2 (5 bases). Sequenced sample: naive CD8+ T cells sorted from blood. The TCR was taken from a man between 25 and 39 years old in good health. CDR3 loop: CASSFLEGSEQYF. The CDR3 DNA is TGTGCCAGCAGTTTCCTCGAGGGTTCCGAGCAGTACTTC.